This T cell receptor (beta chain) was captured in a study of PD-1 blockade in classical Hodgkin lymphoma. Libraries were prepared by immunoSEQ multiplex PCR; TCRdb keeps only in-frame clonotypes and omits some of them. The sample includes around 57,000 clones, around nine tenths of them seen just once. This CDR3 has 15 amino acids. V dropped 5 bases and J dropped 4; count of bases not matched to a gene: 10. Germline V CDR1 and CDR2: SGHAT, FQNNGV. Time point reported: cycle 4 day 1 (C4D1), after more than 5 weeks of nivolumab. After autologous stem cell transplantation all patients relapsed, and prior brentuximab vedotin exposure differed between cohorts.

This clonotype originated in a human donor with classical Hodgkin lymphoma. The chain recombines TRBV11-2 with TRBJ2-5; 7 nucleotides match TRBD2. The input for sequencing was peripheral blood mononuclear cells (PBMCs), taken before the fourth cycle of nivolumab. The CDR3 sequence is CASSARLAEGETQYF. The CDR3 DNA sequence: TGTGCCAGCAGCGCGAGACTAGCAGAGGGAGAGACCCAGTACTTC.